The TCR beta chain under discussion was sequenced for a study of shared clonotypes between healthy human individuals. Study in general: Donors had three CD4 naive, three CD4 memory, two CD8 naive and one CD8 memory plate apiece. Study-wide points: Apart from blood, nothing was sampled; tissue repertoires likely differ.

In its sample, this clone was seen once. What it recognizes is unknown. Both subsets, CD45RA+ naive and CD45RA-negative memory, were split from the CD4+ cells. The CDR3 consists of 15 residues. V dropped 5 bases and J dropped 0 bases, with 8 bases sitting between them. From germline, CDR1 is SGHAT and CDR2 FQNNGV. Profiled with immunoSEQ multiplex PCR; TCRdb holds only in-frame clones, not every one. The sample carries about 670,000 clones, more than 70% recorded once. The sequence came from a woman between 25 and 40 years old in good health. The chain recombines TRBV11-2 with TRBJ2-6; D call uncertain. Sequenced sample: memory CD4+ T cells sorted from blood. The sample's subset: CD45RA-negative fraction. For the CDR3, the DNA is TGTGCCAGCAGCCCTCAGAGCTCTGGGGCCAACGTCCTGACTTTC. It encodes CASSPQSSGANVLTF.